These 21 T cell receptor beta chains were sequenced from one sample in a study of persistence of HIV-infected CD4 T cells. Their antigens remain unidentified. The immunoSEQ assay was version 4, run in survey mode. Profiling relied on immunoSEQ multiplex PCR, and the TCRdb table lists in-frame clones only, not all of them. This table has about 7,500 clones, less than 70% appearing once. Cells were stimulated with CMV-infected fibroblast lysates at roughly 10 ug/mL. Responding CD4+ T cells were sorted by upregulation of both CD40 ligand and CD69. Sequenced here: CD4+ T cells sorted from PBMCs after roughly 18-hour stimulation, sampled from a patient who received antiretroviral therapy. The receptors shown here come from an adult man with HIV who was CMV-seropositive.

This clone is labeled as medium-sized. The chain carries TRBV4-3 and TRBJ1-4; TRBD1 agrees at 8 bases. Germline CDR1 reads LGHNA; CDR2 reads YSLEER. The CDR3 is 17 amino acids. V gave up 1 base and J gave up 0 bases; unmatched junction bases: 4. CDR3 sequence (DNA): TGCGCCAGCAGCCAAGCCAGGGGGCGATCAACTAATGAAAAACTGTTTTTT. Translation gives CASSQARGRSTNEKLFF.

The rearrangement joins TRBV15 to TRBJ2-5, with TRBD1 matching over 8 bases. This CDR3 comprises 17 residues. The junction had 12 bases not matched to a gene; V was cut back by 1 base and J by 5 bases. Germline V lookup: CDR1 LNHNV, CDR2 YYDKDF (reference sequence). The DNA for the CDR3 is TGTGCCACCAGCAGAGCTTTGGGCAGGGGGCTCGGGGAGACCCAGTACTTC. Encoded protein: CATSRALGRGLGETQYF.

The sample holds one count of this clone. The V call is TRBV6-5, the J call TRBJ1-3; D unresolved. V shed 6 bases and J shed 0 bases, with 9 bases lying between them. The length of the CDR3 is 14 residues. Looked up from germline, CDR1 is MNHEY and CDR2 is SVGAGI. The CDR3 nucleotides are TGTGCCAGCAGGCAGGAACTCTCTGGAAACACCATATATTTT. Residues: CASRQELSGNTIYF.

By share, this clone counts as large (0.1 to 1%). The chain is built from TRBV6-4 and TRBJ1-1; D is undetermined. The germline CDR1 and CDR2 sequences are MRHNA and SNTAGT. The CDR3 length is 13 residues. The germline V and J ends were trimmed by 4 bases and 1 base, with 7 bases remaining between them. This CDR3 reads CASSVMENTEAFF. The CDR3 DNA is TGTGCCAGCAGTGTGATGGAGAACACTGAAGCTTTCTTT.

In its sample, this clone is medium-sized. The J gene is TRBJ2-3, the V gene TRBV27, with D perhaps TRBD1 (8 bases). Trimming took off 4 bases at V and 4 bases at J, with 21 bases between the two ends. The V gene's germline CDR1 is MNHEY and CDR2 SMNVEV (reference sequence). This CDR3 region has 17 residues. CDR3 bases: TGTGCCAGCAGTTCCCCCAGGGGGCGGGAGTGGGCAGATACGCAGTATTTT. It is translated as CASSSPRGREWADTQYF.

This clone is medium-sized. J is TRBJ2-5 and V is TRBV19; perhaps TRBD2 as D (6 bases). CDR1 LNHDA and CDR2 SQIVND come from the germline V gene (reference sequence). The CDR3 is 16 residues long. Trimming took off 0 bases at V and 2 bases at J, with 13 bases between the two ends. CDR3 bases: TGTGCCAGTAGTATAGATCTATCCGGGGGACAAGAGACCCAGTACTTC. This codes for CASSIDLSGGQETQYF.

The rearrangement uses TRBV3-1 (or the pseudogene TRBV3-2) and TRBJ2-1, with 9 positions matching TRBD2. CDR3 length: 16 residues. The V gene end was trimmed by 4 bases and the J gene end by 3 bases; junction bases not matched to a gene: 7. Germline V gives CDR1 LGHDT, CDR2 YNNKEL (reference sequence). CDR3 region: CASSRRASGDYNEQFF. For the CDR3, the DNA is TGTGCCAGCAGCCGTCGAGCTAGCGGGGACTACAATGAGCAGTTCTTC.

The chain uses TRBV4-3 and TRBJ2-5; 7 nucleotides line up with TRBD1. Germline CDR1 is LGHNA and CDR2 is YSLEER. The CDR3 extends over 15 amino acids. The V gene end was trimmed by 4 bases and the J gene end by 9 bases; junction bases not matched to a gene: 14. CDR3 nucleotides: TGCGCCAGCAGCCCGGTGACAGGGAGTGGGGTGGCCCAGTACTTC. It translates to CASSPVTGSGVAQYF.

This chain connects TRBV29-1 to TRBJ2-3, with TRBD1 matching over 7 bases. V lost 7 bases and J lost 0; bases outside the gene matches: 7. The CDR3 loop spans 14 amino acids. Per the germline V gene, CDR1 is SQVTM and CDR2 is ANQGSEA. The CDR3, as DNA: TGCAGCGCCTTTGGACAGGCGAGCACAGATACGCAGTATTTT. Amino acids: CSAFGQASTDTQYF.

The chain employs TRBV7-2 and TRBJ2-4; no reliable D call. Germline lookup yields CDR1 SGHTA and CDR2 FQGNSA. The CDR3 has 14 amino acids. The ends were cut back, 2 bases at V and 3 bases at J, with 8 bases in the middle. The CDR3 spells CASSLRHVKNIQYF. The DNA for the CDR3 is TGTGCCAGCAGCTTAAGACACGTCAAAAACATTCAGTACTTC.

The chain has TRBV2 and TRBJ1-2; the match to TRBD1 covers 7 bases. Germline values: CDR1 SNHLY, CDR2 FYNNEI. The CDR3 is made up of 13 amino acids. V shed 6 bases and J 5 bases; nucleotides not matched to a gene: 6. The CDR3 region is CASRTGTAYGYTF. CDR3 DNA sequence: TGTGCCAGCAGAACCGGGACAGCGTATGGCTACACCTTC.

The chain combines TRBV6-5 with TRBJ2-7; TRBD1 matches 9 bases. The CDR3 is 13 residues long. Germline V lookup: CDR1 MNHEY, CDR2 SVGAGI. V lost 6 bases to trimming and J lost 2 bases; unmatched junction nucleotides: 2. The CDR3 region is CASRDRGPYEQYF. CDR3 coding DNA: TGTGCCAGCAGGGACAGGGGACCCTACGAGCAGTACTTC.

The chain uses TRBV21-1 and TRBJ2-7. TRBV21-1 is flagged as a pseudogene. The CDR3 sequence is 11 residues long. The CDR3: CARSSGGEQYF. CDR3 DNA: TGTGCCAGGTCGTCTGGGGGCGAGCAGTACTTC.

The chain recombines TRBV2 with TRBJ1-5, with D unclear. This CDR3 is 13 amino acids long. V was cut by 8 bases and J by 4 bases, with 12 bases left in between. CDR1 is SNHLY and CDR2 is FYNNEI in the germline V gene. The CDR3: CASEAGFNQPQHF. Written as DNA, the CDR3 is TGTGCCAGCGAGGCAGGTTTTAATCAGCCCCAGCATTTT.

This clone was seen a single time. The CDR3 spells CASSPSSTGNSPLHF. The CDR3 nucleotides read TGTGCCAGCAGCCCGAGCTCGACAGGGAATTCACCCCTCCACTTT. This rearrangement joins TRBV7-6 to TRBJ1-6; 7 nucleotides match TRBD1. Looked up from germline, CDR1 is SGHVS and CDR2 is FNYEAQ. V lost 5 bases to trimming and J lost 7 bases; unmatched junction nucleotides: 8. This CDR3 is built from 15 residues.

This chain connects TRBV7-3 to TRBJ2-3, with D uncertain. This CDR3 is built from 14 residues. Trimming shortened V by 5 bases and J by 6 bases, and 15 bases separated the two germline ends. Germline-derived CDR1 and CDR2 are SGHTA and FQGTGA. Written as DNA, the CDR3 is TGTGCCAGCAGCCCCGGGTCAAGGCCTGATACGCAGTATTTT. Its protein is CASSPGSRPDTQYF.

This chain links TRBV6-5 with TRBJ1-2; no definite D call. The ends were cut back, 5 bases at V and 0 bases at J, with 13 bases in the middle. Germline lookup yields CDR1 MNHEY and CDR2 SVGAGI. The CDR3 has 15 residues. CDR3: CASSQPQISNYGYTF. The CDR3 nucleotides are TGTGCCAGCAGTCAACCTCAGATCTCTAACTATGGCTACACCTTC.

V is TRBV5-1 and J is TRBJ1-5; 8 nucleotides line up with TRBD1. The CDR3 spans 14 residues. The junction had 7 bases not matched to a gene; V was cut back by 4 bases and J by 7 bases. Germline CDR1 and CDR2: SGHRS and YFSETQ. The CDR3 nucleotides are TGCGCCAGCAGCGGATTCAGGGGGCCCCAGCCCCAGCATTTT. Translating it yields CASSGFRGPQPQHF.

This chain uses TRBV5-1 with TRBJ2-7; 13 positions agree with TRBD2. Germline V CDR1 and CDR2: SGHRS, YFSETQ. With V trimmed by 4 bases and J by 6 bases, 13 bases remained unmatched. CDR3 length: 17 residues. The CDR3 DNA reads TGCGCCAGCAGCGTTGGACTAGCGGGGGCCCTGCAGGGCGAGCAGTACTTC. Translated, it gives CASSVGLAGALQGEQYF.

The gene calls are TRBV27 and TRBJ1-1; TRBD1 might be the D (6 bases). CDR1 MNHEY and CDR2 SMNVEV come from the germline V gene (reference sequence). The CDR3 is 14 residues long. V was clipped by 6 bases and J by 0 bases, with 11 bases between them. CDR3 region: CASRRTAMNTEAFF. CDR3 in DNA: TGTGCCAGCAGGCGGACAGCTATGAACACTGAAGCTTTCTTT.

The rearrangement links TRBV18 to TRBJ2-7, with 8 bases aligning to TRBD1. Germline CDR1 KGHSH, CDR2 LQKENI. CDR3 size: 13 residues. Germline trimming cut 5 bases from V and 3 bases from J; bases unmatched to any gene: 3. This CDR3 reads CASSKGQVYEQYF. The CDR3 bases are TGTGCCAGCTCAAAGGGACAGGTCTACGAGCAGTACTTC.